A selection of T cell receptor beta chains follows, all from one sample in a study of T cell responses to AZD1222 COVID-19 vaccine. Produced via immunoSEQ multiplex PCR; TCRdb's table is partial and in-frame only. Counted here are approximately 160,000 clones, 87% occurring once; the ten biggest clones make up about 3%. Sample: peripheral blood, taken on day 0 of AZD1222 vaccination. The receptors shown here come from an adult in good health. The conserved cysteine and the conserved F or W are not part of the CDR3 here.

J gene	V gene	CDR3 protein
TRBJ1-1	TRBV30	AWDIGGGTEAF
TRBJ1-1	TRBV6-5	ASSYENRGYTEAF
TRBJ2-7	TRBV11-2	ASSLYVTSVNEQY
TRBJ2-7	TRBV6-2/TRBV6-3	ASSYATSEAYEQY
TRBJ1-2	TRBV24-1	ATSDSGTGGGGYT
TRBJ1-2	TRBV18	ASSPRRGYGYT
TRBJ2-1	TRBV9	ASSVGGLYNEQF
TRBJ2-3	TRBV7-2	ASSDKGPGIGGDTQY
TRBJ1-5	TRBV27	ASSLRRGGQPQH
TRBJ2-7	TRBV5-6	ASSFGQSYEQY
TRBJ1-4	TRBV19	ASSARQGAHEKLF
TRBJ2-7	TRBV19	ASSKPGPYEQY
TRBJ1-1	TRBV29-1	SAQSGRITEAF
TRBJ1-2	TRBV5-1	ASSLDDSNYGYT
TRBJ2-1	TRBV7-9	ASSRLRDRSYEQF
TRBJ2-7	TRBV6-5	ASSSPRSYEQY
TRBJ2-1	TRBV24-1	ATSDSRAGSYNEQF
TRBJ1-3	TRBV28	ASSSRQGARGNTIY
TRBJ1-1	TRBV6-5	ASSYSKQAFATEAF
TRBJ2-5	TRBV19	ASSILAGERETQY
TRBJ2-1	TRBV5-1	ASSLGGGPSTYNEQF
TRBJ2-1	TRBV5-1	ASSLRTVTSNEQF
TRBJ1-4	TRBV28	ASSSPPGKLF
TRBJ2-6	TRBV10-3	AISEGLAGGSGANVLT
TRBJ1-1	TRBV5-1	ASTIGSVARMNTEAF
TRBJ2-7	TRBV7-8	ASRSYGGPSYEQY
TRBJ2-7	TRBV7-8	ASSFPAQGAASYEQY
TRBJ2-4	TRBV4-2	ASSQEAGGKNIQY
TRBJ1-6	TRBV2	ASKGMDRFLH
TRBJ1-6	TRBV10-3	AISEWMGQGNSPLH
TRBJ1-2	TRBV22-1	PGSAFSSGPPRGGYT
TRBJ2-7	TRBV3-1/TRBV3-2	ASSRVDTSSYEQY
TRBJ1-1	TRBV19	ASSVGTGGKTEAF
TRBJ2-5	TRBV11-2	ASSLGTGGETQY
TRBJ1-1	TRBV7-9	ASSLGGSQAEAF
TRBJ2-2	TRBV5-1	ASSLDLVGTGELF
TRBJ2-1	TRBV6-2/TRBV6-3	ASSNPRLAGRNNEQF
TRBJ1-1	TRBV5-5	ASSPRALTGQGDTEAF
TRBJ2-7	TRBV6-1	ASRKASGPSYEQY
TRBJ2-7	TRBV5-1	ASSLLPGSSYEQY
TRBJ2-2	TRBV4-1	ASSQVTSGPTGELF
TRBJ1-2	TRBV27	ASSLLGSGGYT
TRBJ1-2	TRBV9	ASSVQGGGYT
TRBJ1-2	TRBV25-1	ASSVGEGRRGYT
TRBJ1-1	TRBV11-3	ASSLAGVNTEAF
TRBJ1-6	TRBV2	ASTDSRGPLNSPLH
TRBJ1-1	TRBV6-5	ASSHPAGANTEAF
TRBJ1-3	TRBV5-1	ASSLDYTSGNTIY
TRBJ2-7	TRBV4-1	ASSQGRTGGYDEQY
TRBJ2-6	TRBV6-6	AAAASGANVLT